This T cell receptor beta chain comes out of a study of early T cells in non-severe SARS-CoV-2 infection. The CDR3 has 15 amino acids. Deletions cut 6 bases from V and 2 bases from J, with 14 bases between. The germline V gene has CDR1 MDHEN and CDR2 SYDVKM. This clonotype occurred many times. TCRdb fed the 5' RACE reads into MiXCR, producing one record per CDR3 protein. The sample consists of tens of thousands of distinct CDR3 sequences, under 15% of them appearing once. The receptor's source is an adult who was a healthcare worker with PCR-confirmed SARS-CoV-2 infection or an uninfected control (not recorded which). Sequencing was done on a sample of whole blood. This chain links TRBV28 with TRBJ1-5; D possibly corresponds to TRBD1 (5 bases). CDR3 nucleotide sequence: TGTGCCAGCAGATCCGGGGGGGAAGGCAATCAGCCCCAGCATTTT. Protein sequence: CASRSGGEGNQPQHF.